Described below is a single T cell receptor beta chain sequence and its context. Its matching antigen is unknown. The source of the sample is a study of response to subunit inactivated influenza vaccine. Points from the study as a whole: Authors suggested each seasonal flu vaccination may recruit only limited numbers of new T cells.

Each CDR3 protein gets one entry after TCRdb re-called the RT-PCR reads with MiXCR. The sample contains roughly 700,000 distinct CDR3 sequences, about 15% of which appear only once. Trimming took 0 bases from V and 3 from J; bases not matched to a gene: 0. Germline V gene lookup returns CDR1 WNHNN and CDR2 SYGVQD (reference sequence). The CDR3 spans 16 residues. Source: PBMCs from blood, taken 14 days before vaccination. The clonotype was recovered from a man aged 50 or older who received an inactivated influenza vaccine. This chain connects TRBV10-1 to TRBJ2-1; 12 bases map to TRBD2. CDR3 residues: CASSESTSGGYNEQFF. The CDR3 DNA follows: TGCGCCAGCAGTGAGTCGACTAGCGGGGGCTACAATGAGCAGTTCTTC.